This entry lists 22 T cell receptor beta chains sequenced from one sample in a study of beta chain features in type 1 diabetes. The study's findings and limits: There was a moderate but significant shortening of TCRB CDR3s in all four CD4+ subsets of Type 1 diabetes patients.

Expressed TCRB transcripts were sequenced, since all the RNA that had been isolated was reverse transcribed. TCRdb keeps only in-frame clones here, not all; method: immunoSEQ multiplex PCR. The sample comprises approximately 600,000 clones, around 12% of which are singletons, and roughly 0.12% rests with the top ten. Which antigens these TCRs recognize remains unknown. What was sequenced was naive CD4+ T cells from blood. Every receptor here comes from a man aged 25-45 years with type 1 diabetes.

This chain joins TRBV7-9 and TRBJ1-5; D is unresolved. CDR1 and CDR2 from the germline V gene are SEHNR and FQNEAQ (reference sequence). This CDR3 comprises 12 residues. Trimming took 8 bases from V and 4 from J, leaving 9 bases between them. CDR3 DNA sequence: TGTGCCAGCGGACCCGAAAATCAGCCCCAGCATTTT. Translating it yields CASGPENQPQHF.

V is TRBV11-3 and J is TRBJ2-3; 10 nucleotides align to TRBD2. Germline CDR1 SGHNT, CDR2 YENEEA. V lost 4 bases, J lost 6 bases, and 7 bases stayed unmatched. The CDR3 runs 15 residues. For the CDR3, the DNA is TGTGCCAGCAGCTACTCAGCGGGGGGGTTCGATACGCAGTATTTT. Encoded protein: CASSYSAGGFDTQYF.

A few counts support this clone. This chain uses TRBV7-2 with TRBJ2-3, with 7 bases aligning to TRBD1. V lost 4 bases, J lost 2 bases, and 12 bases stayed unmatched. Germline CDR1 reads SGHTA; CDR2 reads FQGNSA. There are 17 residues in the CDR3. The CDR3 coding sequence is TGTGCCAGCAGCTCCCAGACAGGGTTGAGGTACACAGATACGCAGTATTTT. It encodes CASSSQTGLRYTDTQYF.

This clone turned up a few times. The CDR3 protein is CASSKYRDCLDF. The DNA of the CDR3 is TGTGCCAGCAGCAAATATAGGGACTGCTTAGACTTC. This sequence joins TRBV21-1 and TRBJ2-5; no check of the table's D call, TRBD2, against the DNA was made. TRBV21-1 is listed as a pseudogene. This CDR3 comprises 12 residues.

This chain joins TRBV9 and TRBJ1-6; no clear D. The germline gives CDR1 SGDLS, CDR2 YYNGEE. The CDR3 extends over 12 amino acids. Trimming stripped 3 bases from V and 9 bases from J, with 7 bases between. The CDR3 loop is CASSEGGSPLHF. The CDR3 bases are TGTGCCAGCAGCGAGGGAGGTTCACCCCTCCACTTT.

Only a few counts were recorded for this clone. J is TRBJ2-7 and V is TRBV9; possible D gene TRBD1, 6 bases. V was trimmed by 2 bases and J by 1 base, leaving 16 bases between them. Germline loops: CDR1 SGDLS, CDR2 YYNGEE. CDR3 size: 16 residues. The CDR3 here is CASSVDPGHRSYEQYF. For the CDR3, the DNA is TGTGCCAGCAGCGTCGACCCGGGACACCGGTCCTACGAGCAGTACTTC.

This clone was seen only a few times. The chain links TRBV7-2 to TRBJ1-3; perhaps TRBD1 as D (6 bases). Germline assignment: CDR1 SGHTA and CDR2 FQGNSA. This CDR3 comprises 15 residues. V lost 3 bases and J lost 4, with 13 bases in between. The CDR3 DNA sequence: TGTGCCAGCAGCTTGGTTGCAGGGGCAGGAAACACCATATATTTT. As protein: CASSLVAGAGNTIYF.

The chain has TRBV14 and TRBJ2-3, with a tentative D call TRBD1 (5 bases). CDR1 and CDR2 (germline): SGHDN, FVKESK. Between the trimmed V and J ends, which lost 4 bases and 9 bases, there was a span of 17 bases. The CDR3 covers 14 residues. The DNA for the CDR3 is TGTGCCAGCAGCCCAGGGTACCTCACAGGAACGCAGTATTTT. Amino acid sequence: CASSPGYLTGTQYF.

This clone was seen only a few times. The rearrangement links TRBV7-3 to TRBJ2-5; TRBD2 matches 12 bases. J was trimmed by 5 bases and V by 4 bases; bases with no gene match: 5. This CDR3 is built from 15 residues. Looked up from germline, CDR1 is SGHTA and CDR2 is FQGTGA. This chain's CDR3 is CASSCLAGGCETQYF. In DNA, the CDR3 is TGTGCCAGCAGCTGCCTAGCGGGGGGGTGTGAGACCCAGTACTTC.

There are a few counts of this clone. This chain's CDR3 is CASSEGNGPQHF. The CDR3 nucleotides read TGTGCCAGCAGTGAAGGAAACGGGCCCCAGCATTTT. This chain links TRBV2 with TRBJ1-5, with unresolved D. The CDR3 consists of 12 residues. V lost 1 base and J 9 bases, leaving 7 bases between the germline ends. CDR1 is SNHLY, CDR2 FYNNEI, per germline.

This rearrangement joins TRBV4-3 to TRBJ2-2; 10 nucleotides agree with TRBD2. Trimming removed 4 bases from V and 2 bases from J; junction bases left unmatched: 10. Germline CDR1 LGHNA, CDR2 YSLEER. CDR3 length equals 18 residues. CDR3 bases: TGCGCCAGCAGCCCCCATGGTTCTAGCGGGGGTAACACCGGGGAGCTGTTTTTT. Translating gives CASSPHGSSGGNTGELFF.

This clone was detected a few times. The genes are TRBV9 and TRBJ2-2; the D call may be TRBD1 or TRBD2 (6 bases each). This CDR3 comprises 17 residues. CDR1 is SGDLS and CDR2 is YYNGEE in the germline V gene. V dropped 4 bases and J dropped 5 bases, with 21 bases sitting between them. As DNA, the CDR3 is TGTGCCAGCAGCCCGAGACGGGGGCTGCGGTATACCGGGGAGCTGTTTTTT. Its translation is CASSPRRGLRYTGELFF.

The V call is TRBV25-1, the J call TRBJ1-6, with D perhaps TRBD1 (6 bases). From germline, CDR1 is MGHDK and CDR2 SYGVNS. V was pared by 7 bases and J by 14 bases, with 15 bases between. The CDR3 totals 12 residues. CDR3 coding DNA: TGTGCCAGCATCGGGACATCGGGCTCCCTCCACTTT. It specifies CASIGTSGSLHF.

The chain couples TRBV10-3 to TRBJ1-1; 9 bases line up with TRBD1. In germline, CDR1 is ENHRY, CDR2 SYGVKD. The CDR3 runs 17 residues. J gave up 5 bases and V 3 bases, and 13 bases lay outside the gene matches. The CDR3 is CAISDGQGQSLSTEAFF. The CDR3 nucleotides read TGTGCCATCAGTGATGGACAGGGGCAATCCCTATCAACTGAAGCTTTCTTT.

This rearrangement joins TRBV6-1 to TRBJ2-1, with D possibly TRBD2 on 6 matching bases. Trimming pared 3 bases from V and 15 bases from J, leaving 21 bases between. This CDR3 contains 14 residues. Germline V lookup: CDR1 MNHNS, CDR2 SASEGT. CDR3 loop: CASSDPSFLATGFF. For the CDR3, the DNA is TGTGCCAGCAGTGATCCGTCCTTTCTAGCGACGGGGTTCTTC.

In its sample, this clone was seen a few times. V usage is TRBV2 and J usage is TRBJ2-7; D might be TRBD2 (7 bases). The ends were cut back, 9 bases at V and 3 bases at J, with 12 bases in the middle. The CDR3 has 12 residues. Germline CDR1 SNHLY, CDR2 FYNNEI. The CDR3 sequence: CARGGEGYEQYF. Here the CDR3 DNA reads TGTGCCAGAGGGGGGGAAGGCTACGAGCAGTACTTC. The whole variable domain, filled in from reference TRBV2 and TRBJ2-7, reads EPEVTQTPSHQVTQMGQEVILRCVPISNHLYFYWYRQILGQKVEFLVSFYNNEISEKSEIFDDQFSVERPDGSNFTLKIRSTKLEDSAMYFCARGGEGYEQYFGPGTRLTVT.

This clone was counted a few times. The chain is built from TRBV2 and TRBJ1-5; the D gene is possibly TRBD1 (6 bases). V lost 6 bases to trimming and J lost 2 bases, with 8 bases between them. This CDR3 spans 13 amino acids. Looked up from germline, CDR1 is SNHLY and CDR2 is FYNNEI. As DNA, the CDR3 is TGTGCCAGCAGCAGGGGCGGCAATCAGCCCCAGCATTTT. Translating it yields CASSRGGNQPQHF.

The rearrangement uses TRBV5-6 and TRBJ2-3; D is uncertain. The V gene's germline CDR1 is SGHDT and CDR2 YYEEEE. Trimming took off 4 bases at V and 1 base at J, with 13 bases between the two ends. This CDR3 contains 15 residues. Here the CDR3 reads CASSQTPGGTDTQYF. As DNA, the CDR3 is TGTGCCAGCAGCCAAACGCCGGGTGGCACAGATACGCAGTATTTT.

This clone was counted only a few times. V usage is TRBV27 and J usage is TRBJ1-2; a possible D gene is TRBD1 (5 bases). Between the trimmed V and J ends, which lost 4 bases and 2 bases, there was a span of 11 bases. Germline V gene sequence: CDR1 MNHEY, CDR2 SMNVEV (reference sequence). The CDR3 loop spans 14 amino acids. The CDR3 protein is CASSYAGHNYGYTF. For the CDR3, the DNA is TGTGCCAGCAGTTACGCCGGACACAACTATGGCTACACCTTC.

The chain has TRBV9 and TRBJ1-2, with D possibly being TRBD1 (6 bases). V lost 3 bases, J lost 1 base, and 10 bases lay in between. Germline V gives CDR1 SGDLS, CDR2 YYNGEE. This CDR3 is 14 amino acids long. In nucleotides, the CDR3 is TGTGCCAGCAGCGGCCAGGGGCGTAACTATGGCTACACCTTC. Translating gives CASSGQGRNYGYTF.

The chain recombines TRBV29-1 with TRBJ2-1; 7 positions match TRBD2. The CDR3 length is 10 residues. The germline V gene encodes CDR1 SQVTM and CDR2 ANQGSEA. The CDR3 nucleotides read TGCGGGGGGGCCTACAATGAGCAGTTCTTC. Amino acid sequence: CGGAYNEQFF.

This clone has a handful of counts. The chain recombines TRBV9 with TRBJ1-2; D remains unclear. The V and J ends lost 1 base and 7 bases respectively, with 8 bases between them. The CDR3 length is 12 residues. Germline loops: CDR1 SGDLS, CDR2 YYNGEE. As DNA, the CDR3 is TGTGCCAGCAGCGTACCCTCGTCTGGCTACACCTTC. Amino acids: CASSVPSSGYTF.